These 18 T cell receptor beta chains were all obtained from the same sample, sequenced in a study of blood T cell repertoires in COVID-19. Produced via immunoSEQ multiplex PCR; TCRdb's table is partial and in-frame only. The repertoire has hundreds of thousands of clones, 75% to 90% of them found once; the top ten carry about 7%. The sample consisted of peripheral blood. These receptors originate from a woman aged 60-75 years with COVID-19, enrolled during active disease.

The V and J genes are TRBV6-5 and TRBJ2-3; 7 nucleotides align to TRBD2. Germline lookup yields CDR1 MNHEY and CDR2 SVGAGI. V shed 0 bases and J 0 bases; nucleotides not matched to a gene: 3. This CDR3 region has 16 residues. This chain's CDR3 is CASSYSGAGSTDTQYF. The CDR3 nucleotides read TGTGCCAGCAGTTACTCGGGAGCGGGGAGCACAGATACGCAGTATTTT.

The rearrangement links TRBV4-3 to TRBJ1-2; TRBD1 matches 11 bases. Germline CDR1 LGHNA, CDR2 YSLEER. The CDR3 loop spans 15 amino acids. The junction had 2 bases not matched to a gene; V was cut back by 2 bases and J by 3 bases. The CDR3 DNA is TGCGCCAGCAGCCAAACGGGACAGGGGGACTATGGCTACACCTTC. Amino acid sequence: CASSQTGQGDYGYTF.

The chain combines TRBV6-6 with TRBJ2-5, with 7 bases that match TRBD1. Germline V gene lookup returns CDR1 MNHNY and CDR2 SVGAGI (reference sequence). With V trimmed by 3 bases and J by 2 bases, 3 bases remained unmatched. CDR3 length equals 14 residues. The CDR3 spells CASSYGTDQETQYF. The CDR3 region has the DNA TGTGCCAGCAGTTATGGGACAGATCAAGAGACCCAGTACTTC.

J is TRBJ1-3 and V is TRBV7-2, with TRBD1 identical over 7 bases. V lost 5 bases to trimming and J lost 9 bases; unmatched junction nucleotides: 7. Germline CDR1 is SGHTA and CDR2 is FQGNSA. The CDR3 runs to 13 residues. This chain's CDR3 is CASSTRQGVTIYF. For the CDR3, the DNA is TGTGCCAGCAGCACTAGACAGGGCGTCACCATATATTTT.

This chain joins TRBV25-1 and TRBJ1-6; perhaps TRBD1 as D (5 bases). This CDR3 is 15 amino acids long. Germline loops: CDR1 MGHDK, CDR2 SYGVNS. V lost 4 bases and J lost 0, with 7 bases in between. CDR3 bases: TGTGCCAGCAGTGCCACAGGCTCCTATAATTCACCCCTCCACTTT. Translation: CASSATGSYNSPLHF.

This clone was recorded once. V gene TRBV7-6 combines with J gene TRBJ2-6; D remains ambiguous. V was pared by 6 bases and J by 0 bases, with 6 bases between. The CDR3 length is 14 residues. Germline V CDR1 and CDR2: SGHVS, FNYEAQ. The CDR3 DNA reads as TGTGCCAGCAGTGGGCCCTCTGGGGCCAACGTCCTGACTTTC. Translating it yields CASSGPSGANVLTF.

The chain is built from TRBV7-9 and TRBJ2-5; no clear D. Trimming took off 2 bases at V and 7 bases at J, with 8 bases between the two ends. The CDR3 runs 12 residues. From germline, CDR1 is SEHNR and CDR2 FQNEAQ (reference sequence). The CDR3 region is CASSLLPRTQYF. CDR3 DNA: TGTGCCAGCAGCTTACTTCCTCGGACCCAGTACTTC.

The V gene is TRBV13, the J gene TRBJ1-2; D might be TRBD1 (5 bases). The V gene lost 10 bases and the J gene lost 8 bases, with 20 bases spanning the gap. Germline CDR1 is PRHDT and CDR2 is FYEKMQ (reference sequence). This CDR3 contains 13 residues. The CDR3 region is CATAPGFLSGYTF. CDR3 DNA sequence: TGTGCCACCGCTCCAGGGTTTTTGAGCGGCTACACCTTC.

The V call is TRBV19, the J call TRBJ2-7; tentatively, D is TRBD1 (6 bases). The CDR3 extends over 15 amino acids. V lost 1 base, J lost 3 bases, and 13 bases lay in between. CDR1 LNHDA and CDR2 SQIVND come from the germline V gene (reference sequence). The CDR3 loop is CASSIATGVRYEQYF. As DNA, the CDR3 is TGTGCCAGTAGTATAGCGACAGGAGTACGCTACGAGCAGTACTTC.

V gene TRBV7-9 combines with J gene TRBJ2-5, with a weak D call TRBD2 (7 bases). Germline V CDR1 and CDR2: SEHNR, FQNEAQ (reference sequence). V gave up 6 bases and J gave up 4 bases, with 18 bases separating them. The CDR3 has 15 residues. CDR3 bases: TGTGCCAGCAGTAGGGACCGCGGGGGCCGAGAGACCCAGTACTTC. This encodes CASSRDRGGRETQYF.

J is TRBJ2-1 and V is TRBV18; TRBD2 is a possible D gene (5 bases). The V and J ends lost 4 bases and 10 bases respectively, with 11 bases between them. Germline values: CDR1 KGHSH, CDR2 LQKENI. The CDR3 extends over 12 amino acids. CDR3 DNA sequence: TGTGCCAGCTCACAACTCCGGGGAGAGCAGTTCTTC. Translating gives CASSQLRGEQFF.

The chain joins TRBV2 to TRBJ2-1; 12 bases are a match to TRBD2. V shed 3 bases and J 4 bases; nucleotides not matched to a gene: 4. This CDR3 has 16 amino acids. CDR1 is SNHLY and CDR2 is FYNNEI in the germline V gene. DNA of the CDR3: TGTGCCAGCAGTGATAGCCTAGCGGGGGGGTACAATGAGCAGTTCTTC. It translates to CASSDSLAGGYNEQFF. Filled out from reference TRBV2 and TRBJ2-1, the complete variable domain reads EPEVTQTPSHQVTQMGQEVILRCVPISNHLYFYWYRQILGQKVEFLVSFYNNEISEKSEIFDDQFSVERPDGSNFTLKIRSTKLEDSAMYFCASSDSLAGGYNEQFFGPGTRLTVL.

The chain joins TRBV29-1 to TRBJ2-3; 7 bases are a match to TRBD1. Losses at the gene ends were 8 bases for V and 0 bases for J; bases not matched to a gene: 14. The CDR3 extends over 16 amino acids. Germline loops: CDR1 SQVTM, CDR2 ANQGSEA. The CDR3 loop reads CSLSFIDRASTDTQYF. DNA for the CDR3: TGCAGCTTATCATTTATCGACAGGGCAAGCACAGATACGCAGTATTTT.

The rearrangement links TRBV7-2 to TRBJ2-2, with D possibly TRBD1 on 6 matching bases. The CDR3 is 14 residues long. Trimming removed 3 bases from V and 4 bases from J, with 9 bases in between. Germline CDR1 reads SGHTA; CDR2 reads FQGNSA. For the CDR3, the DNA is TGTGCCAGCAGCTTTTCAGGGGCCACCGGGGAGCTGTTTTTT. Protein: CASSFSGATGELFF.

This sequence joins TRBV13 and TRBJ1-6; the D is unclear. Trimming left V 4 bases short and J 3 bases short, with 22 bases between. The CDR3 is 19 amino acids. Germline-derived CDR1 and CDR2 are PRHDT and FYEKMQ (reference sequence). As DNA, the CDR3 is TGTGCCAGCAGCTCCCCCCGGGCAGGTATTCGGGACTATAATTCACCCCTCCACTTT. This sequence encodes CASSSPRAGIRDYNSPLHF. Full variable domain (remainder filled in from reference TRBV13 and TRBJ1-6): AAGVIQSPRHLIKEKRETATLKCYPIPRHDTVYWYQQGPGQDPQFLISFYEKMQSDKGSIPDRFSAQQFSDYHSELNMSSLELGDSALYFCASSSPRAGIRDYNSPLHFGNGTRLTVT.

The V call is TRBV6-5, the J call TRBJ2-6; D is possibly TRBD1 (5 bases). CDR3 length: 15 residues. Trimming shortened V by 5 bases and J by 0 bases, and 8 bases separated the two germline ends. Germline assignment: CDR1 MNHEY and CDR2 SVGAGI. The CDR3 DNA sequence: TGTGCCAGCAGTCCCCAGGGCTCTGGGGCCAACGTCCTGACTTTC. It encodes CASSPQGSGANVLTF.

V and J are TRBV11-1 and TRBJ1-1, with 9 nucleotides matching TRBD1. J was trimmed by 1 base and V by 6 bases; bases with no gene match: 6. Per germline, CDR1 SGHAT and CDR2 FQDESV (reference sequence). The CDR3 covers 15 residues. The chain's CDR3 is CASRFTGGRNTEAFF. In DNA form, the CDR3 reads TGTGCCAGCAGATTTACAGGGGGCCGGAACACTGAAGCTTTCTTT.

The chain employs TRBV5-5 and TRBJ1-2; D perhaps matches TRBD1 (6 bases). Germline CDR1 reads SGHKS; CDR2 reads YYEKEE (reference sequence). V was pared by 1 base and J by 2 bases, with 9 bases between. The CDR3 covers 14 residues. CDR3 nucleotide sequence: TGTGCCAGCAGCTTGAGCGACAGGAACTATGGCTACACCTTC. Amino acids: CASSLSDRNYGYTF. Full variable domain (rest looked up from reference TRBV5-5 and TRBJ1-2): DAGVTQSPTHLIKTRGQQVTLRCSPISGHKSVSWYQQVLGQGPQFIFQYYEKEERGRGNFPDRFSARQFPNYSSELNVNALLLGDSALYLCASSLSDRNYGYTFGSGTRLTVV.